This passage covers 21 T cell receptor beta chains from one sample sequenced in a study of T cells in Graves' hyperthyroidism and ophthalmopathy. Amplification of TCR beta CDR3 regions was performed using RNA transcripts as template. The HTBI primer set was used in a first-round RT-PCR of the TCR CDR3. TCRdb re-called the multiplex PCR reads through MiXCR, storing one row per CDR3 protein. The repertoire includes approximately 300,000 distinct CDR3 sequences, roughly 20% of them detected once, and about 40% sits in the top ten. Sequencing was performed on blood. The origin of the receptors is a man aged 45-60 years with Graves' ophthalmopathy.

The V call is TRBV24-1, the J call TRBJ1-5; D not resolved. Between the trimmed V and J ends, which lost 4 bases and 1 base, there was a span of 4 bases. The CDR3 extends over 13 amino acids. Germline loops: CDR1 KGHDR, CDR2 SFDVKD. In DNA, the CDR3 is TGTGCCACCAGTGACCTGAGCAATCAGCCCCAGCATTTT. Translated: CATSDLSNQPQHF.

Here the CDR3 reads CATSREGSNQPQHF. The CDR3 DNA sequence: TGTGCCACCAGCAGAGAAGGGAGCAATCAGCCCCAGCATTTT. V and J are TRBV15 and TRBJ1-5; D remains ambiguous. The CDR3 contains 14 residues. V shed 0 bases and J shed 1 base, with 4 bases lying between them. Germline lookup yields CDR1 LNHNV and CDR2 YYDKDF (reference sequence).

The V and J genes are TRBV2 and TRBJ1-4, with 9 positions matching TRBD1. Germline CDR1 reads SNHLY; CDR2 reads FYNNEI. Germline trimming cut 3 bases from V and 13 bases from J; bases unmatched to any gene: 9. The CDR3 loop spans 14 amino acids. CDR3 residues: CASSDRGQGVGLFF. CDR3 nucleotide sequence: TGTGCCAGCAGTGATCGGGGACAGGGAGTAGGACTGTTTTTT.

This clonotype appeared many times. The V and J genes are TRBV20-1 and TRBJ2-5; TRBD2 aligns across 7 bases. CDR3 size: 15 residues. The V gene's germline CDR1 is DFQATT and CDR2 SNEGSKA (reference sequence). The V and J ends lost 4 bases and 1 base, in that order; junction bases with no gene match: 9. In nucleotides, the CDR3 is TGCAGTGCTAACCCGACTGGCGGGGGCCAAGAGACCCAGTACTTC. It specifies CSANPTGGGQETQYF.

This clonotype was recorded a few times. The rearrangement joins TRBV28 to TRBJ1-6; D call uncertain. The CDR3 loop spans 14 amino acids. Trimming took off 3 bases at V and 7 bases at J, with 10 bases between the two ends. Germline-derived CDR1 and CDR2 are MDHEN and SYDVKM. The DNA of the CDR3 is TGTGCCAGCAGTTTTCGGGGAGAGAATTCACCCCTCCACTTT. Protein product: CASSFRGENSPLHF.

This clonotype was counted between two and nine times. The chain uses TRBV28 and TRBJ1-6; possible D gene TRBD1, 5 bases. The CDR3 sequence is 15 residues long. Germline V lookup: CDR1 MDHEN, CDR2 SYDVKM. Trimming stripped 4 bases from V and 7 bases from J, with 14 bases between. CDR3: CASSSETDPNSPLHF. In nucleotides, the CDR3 is TGTGCCAGCAGTTCAGAGACAGACCCGAATTCACCCCTCCACTTT. The full variable domain, its missing parts supplied by reference TRBV28 and TRBJ1-6, is DVKVTQSSRYLVKRTGEKVFLECVQDMDHENMFWYRQDPGLGLRLIYFSYDVKMKEKGDIPEGYSVSREKKERFSLILESASTNQTSMYLCASSSETDPNSPLHFGNGTRLTVT.

This clonotype has just a few counts. V and J are TRBV20-1 and TRBJ2-3; TRBD1 might be the D (6 bases). Trimming pared 0 bases from V and 10 bases from J, leaving 26 bases between. The CDR3 contains 17 residues. The germline CDR1 and CDR2 sequences are DFQATT and SNEGSKA (reference sequence). CDR3 loop: CSARERGHAVSGTSQYF. The CDR3 DNA follows: TGCAGTGCTAGAGAGAGGGGACACGCCGTGTCGGGTACGTCGCAGTATTTT.

CDR3 DNA: TGTGCCAGCAGTTTTACCGGGCAGGGGGGCAATCAGCCCCAGCATTTT. Encoded protein: CASSFTGQGGNQPQHF. V usage is TRBV27 and J usage is TRBJ1-5, with 7 bases identical to TRBD1. The CDR3 extends over 16 amino acids. V lost 3 bases to trimming and J lost 2 bases; unmatched junction nucleotides: 7. CDR1 is MNHEY, CDR2 SMNVEV, per germline (reference sequence).

This clonotype showed up just a few times. The V call is TRBV6-2 or TRBV6-3, the J call TRBJ2-3, with TRBD2 as a possible D gene (5 bases). V lost 6 bases to trimming and J lost 1 base, with 8 bases between them. CDR1 is MNHEY and CDR2 is SVGEGT in the germline V gene. The CDR3 has 13 amino acids. The CDR3 DNA reads TGTGCCAGCAGGGACTGGCGCACAGATACGCAGTATTTT. It is translated as CASRDWRTDTQYF.

The V call is TRBV12-3 or TRBV12-4, the J call TRBJ2-7; the D gene is possibly TRBD1 (5 bases). V was pared by 4 bases and J by 7 bases, with 17 bases between. The CDR3 has 14 residues. In nucleotides, the CDR3 is TGTGCCAGCAGTTCGACTCCAGGGTATCGAGAGCAGTACTTC. As protein: CASSSTPGYREQYF.

The chain combines TRBV7-3 with TRBJ2-6; D remains ambiguous. The CDR3 sequence is 17 residues long. From germline, CDR1 is SGHTA and CDR2 FQGTGA. V shed 2 bases and J shed 2 bases, with 13 bases lying between them. As DNA, the CDR3 is TGTGCCAGCAGCTTAGGACGCCAGCCCCCTGGGGCCAACGTCCTGACTTTC. Protein product: CASSLGRQPPGANVLTF.

This clonotype was seen many times. The rearrangement joins TRBV11-1 to TRBJ2-5; no clear D. The CDR3 is 14 amino acids. Trimming stripped 3 bases from V and 5 bases from J, with 13 bases between. Germline lookup yields CDR1 SGHAT and CDR2 FQDESV (reference sequence). Written as DNA, the CDR3 is TGTGCCAGCAGCTTTATCCGCGGACGGGAGACCCAGTACTTC. Its translation is CASSFIRGRETQYF.

This clonotype was picked up a small number of times. A much more abundant neighbour one base away suggests this may be a read error. The rearrangement uses TRBV13 and TRBJ2-7, with a tentative D call TRBD2 (6 bases). This CDR3 spans 13 amino acids. In germline, CDR1 is PRHDT, CDR2 FYEKMQ (reference sequence). In DNA form, the CDR3 reads TGTACCAGCAGCCCGGCGGGGAGCTACGAGCAGTACTTC. It encodes CTSSPAGSYEQYF.

This clonotype was detected ten times or more. The rearrangement uses TRBV11-2 and TRBJ2-2; TRBD2 aligns across 9 bases. The CDR3 has 16 residues. Germline CDR1 reads SGHAT; CDR2 reads FQNNGV. V dropped 3 bases and J dropped 4; count of bases not matched to a gene: 6. The CDR3 bases are TGTGCCAGCAGCTTGCGACTAGCGGACTCCACCGGGGAGCTGTTTTTT. Protein: CASSLRLADSTGELFF.

In this sample, this clonotype turned up many times. The chain has TRBV3-1 and TRBJ2-7, with 7 bases that match TRBD1. CDR3 length equals 15 residues. Per the germline V gene, CDR1 is LGHDT and CDR2 is YNNKEL (reference sequence). The trim removed 6 bases at V and 2 bases at J, leaving 10 bases unmatched. CDR3 amino acids: CASSPGTAITYEQYF. CDR3 in DNA: TGTGCCAGCAGTCCCGGGACAGCCATAACCTACGAGCAGTACTTC.

This clonotype was counted a few times. The chain combines TRBV5-1 with TRBJ1-1, with 12 bases fitting TRBD1. Trimming removed 1 base from V and 1 base from J; junction bases left unmatched: 20. The CDR3 length is 22 residues. The germline CDR1 and CDR2 sequences are SGHRS and YFSETQ. CDR3 sequence: CASSLLWAKGRGQGAGNTEAFF. The CDR3 nucleotides read TGCGCCAGCAGCTTGTTGTGGGCCAAGGGACGGGGACAGGGGGCCGGGAACACTGAAGCTTTCTTT.

The V call is TRBV28, the J call TRBJ2-5; D is perhaps TRBD1 or TRBD2 (5 bases each). CDR3 length equals 17 residues. The germline V and J ends were trimmed by 4 bases and 5 bases, with 23 bases remaining between them. Looked up from germline, CDR1 is MDHEN and CDR2 is SYDVKM. CDR3: CASSSQQLGRQWETQYF. The DNA for the CDR3 is TGTGCCAGCAGTTCGCAACAGCTGGGACGCCAGTGGGAGACCCAGTACTTC. Together with reference TRBV28 and TRBJ2-5, the CDR3 gives the full variable domain: DVKVTQSSRYLVKRTGEKVFLECVQDMDHENMFWYRQDPGLGLRLIYFSYDVKMKEKGDIPEGYSVSREKKERFSLILESASTNQTSMYLCASSSQQLGRQWETQYFGPGTRLLVL.

Turning to this clonotype: This may be a read error, as it is one base from a much larger clone. The chain couples TRBV11-3 to TRBJ2-1; 9 bases agree with TRBD2. From germline, CDR1 is SGHNT and CDR2 YENEEA. This CDR3 contains 15 residues. The CDR3: CTSRGAGGPYNEQFF. CDR3 coding DNA: TGTACCAGCAGGGGAGCGGGAGGCCCCTACAATGAGCAGTTCTTC.

In this sample, this clonotype turned up a few times. The chain is built from TRBV27 and TRBJ2-2, with TRBD2 matching 10 bases. The V gene's germline CDR1 is MNHEY and CDR2 SMNVEV (reference sequence). The CDR3 totals 17 residues. The junction had 2 bases not matched to a gene; V was cut back by 0 bases and J by 1 base. CDR3 residues: CASSLSRTSGNTGELFF. The DNA for the CDR3 is TGTGCCAGCAGTTTATCCCGGACTAGCGGGAACACCGGGGAGCTGTTTTTT.

The sample holds many counts of this clonotype. The rearrangement joins TRBV11-3 to TRBJ2-1, with D unclear. Germline V lookup: CDR1 SGHNT, CDR2 YENEEA. The length of the CDR3 is 14 residues. The V end lost 5 bases, the J end lost 4 bases, and 12 bases lay between the germline ends. The CDR3 DNA follows: TGTGCCAGCAGCCCGTCGTCCTCGTACAATGAGCAGTTCTTC. Translation gives CASSPSSSYNEQFF.

In its sample, this clonotype was seen many times. This sequence joins TRBV12-3 or TRBV12-4 and TRBJ2-7; 9 nucleotides line up with TRBD1. This CDR3 is built from 13 residues. V lost 5 bases to trimming and J lost 2 bases; unmatched junction nucleotides: 1. The CDR3: CASSRTGAYEQYF. CDR3 DNA sequence: TGTGCCAGCAGTAGGACAGGGGCCTACGAGCAGTACTTC.